Below, one TCR beta chain is given with its context. Its antigen is unknown. For the second PCR, which ran for 7 to 11 cycles, a sample-barcoded 5' primer and a J-beta primer mix were used. Every cDNA molecule carried a tag from a template-switch adaptor bearing 12 random nucleotides. TCRdb reanalysed the 5' RACE reads using MiXCR and keeps one entry per CDR3 protein. The data hold roughly 790,000 distinct CDR3 sequences, with roughly two fifths observed a single time. The source of the sample is a study of blood T cells in healthy people across ages. Findings and caveats of the study: A greater number of naive CD4+ cells and higher diversity distinguished long-lived donors from aged donors. A roughly linear age-dependent decrease characterized TCR beta diversity per million T cells. Estimates of diversity drawn from one million T cells were considered underestimates.

The material sequenced was blood. The origin of this receptor is a woman aged 55-70 years in good health.

CDR3 sequence: CASSLLGRGTEAFF. The CDR3 nucleotides are TGCGCCAGCAGCTTGCTGGGAAGGGGCACTGAAGCTTTCTTT. V gene TRBV5-1 combines with J gene TRBJ1-1; possible D gene TRBD1, 5 bases. CDR3 length: 14 residues. Germline lookup yields CDR1 SGHRS and CDR2 YFSETQ. V was shortened by 1 base and J by 4 bases, with 11 bases between the two germline ends. Filled out from reference TRBV5-1 and TRBJ1-1, the complete variable domain reads KAGVTQTPRYLIKTRGQQVTLSCSPISGHRSVSWYQQTPGQGLQFLFEYFSETQRNKGNFPGRFSGRQFSNSRSEMNVSTLELGDSALYLCASSLLGRGTEAFFGQGTRLTVV.